The T cell receptor (beta chain) under discussion was sequenced for a study of blood T cells in healthy people across ages (dated by TCRdb to 2013 to 2016). Regarding the research as a whole: In model experiments, template switching captured roughly one uniquely barcoded TCR beta cDNA molecule for every two T cells. Age-related changes in TCR beta repertoire diversity were measured in the study by deep sequencing normalized with unique cDNA molecular identifiers. The donors were divided into four age groups: young (average 16 years), middle-aged (about 39), aged (roughly 66) and long-lived (about 80). Donors of different ages were randomly distributed across sequencing lanes to avoid experimental bias. The study analyzed two additional independent replicas of 1 million unique cDNA reads from the same blood draw for two donors, one aged 18 to 30 and one aged 80 or older.

As encoded in the germline V gene (reference sequence), CDR1 is MNHEY while CDR2 is SMNVEV. Deletion took 2 bases off V and 5 bases off J, with a span of 12 bases between the germline ends. There are 14 amino acids in the CDR3, from cysteine to phenylalanine inclusive. Just CDR3 DNA is preserved here, 42 bases in frame from base 1. This clonotype was seen only a few times. Its antigen specificity is not known. No quality values exist for individual bases; no much larger clone is one base distant. To prepare the library, 5' RACE was applied. Sequenced on an Illumina HiSeq 2500. A second PCR of about 6 to 11 cycles was run with a J-beta primer mix and a sample-barcoded 5' primer. A unique molecular identifier was introduced onto each TCR beta cDNA molecule by a template-switch 5' adaptor carrying 12 random nucleotides. Each sample yielded at least 3 million CDR3-containing paired-end reads. First-strand cDNA was synthesized from all RNA with the Mint cDNA synthesis kit, primed by a TRBC-specific oligonucleotide. Following uracil-DNA glycosylase treatment, a first 18-cycle PCR with universal primers M1SS and BC2_uni_R was performed on all cDNA. The authors processed their data as follows. For normalization, 1 million high-quality reads, each with a distinct molecular identifier, were randomly selected from each sample. Instead of being binned into consensus sequences, reads with shared molecular identifiers were discarded. MiTCR, run with a Q25 quality threshold and the strictest error-elimination algorithm, handled CDR3 identification, clonotype clustering and error correction. A nonparametric unseen species model with Euler transformation was used to estimate a lower bound on total TCR beta diversity. TCRdb cleaned the public reads at Q25 with fastp, built clones with MiXCR and kept in-frame beta chains. Every entry covers one CDR3 protein and lists the most common genes and DNA from its rows. The V and J calls and clone size are TCRdb's, not the authors'. Within this sample are about 680,000 distinct CDR3 sequences, with around 48% of them counted one time only. The ten largest make up around 32% of the sample.

The study at large found these results: Conclusive comparison of naive and antigen-experienced compartments was prevented by the profiling of bulk unsorted PBMCs. Because donor CMV infection status was unknown, age-related changes in expanded clonotypes were potentially confounded. As age increased, observed TCR beta diversity per million T cells dropped in a roughly linear way, and a significant reduction was already evident by age 40. Estimates of total diversity based on one million sequenced T cells were regarded as lower bounds and as underestimates. Compared with the aged group, the long-lived group had more naive CD4+ T cells, fewer expanded clones and increased TCR diversity, a pattern suggesting age selection. The percentage of naive T cells measured by flow cytometry correlated strongly with observed TCR beta diversity.

The approximately 41 donors, aged roughly 6 to 95 years, were systemically healthy Caucasian individuals from Russia. Around 9.7 milliliters of peripheral blood were collected from each donor into EDTA-treated Vacutainer tubes. PBMCs were isolated by Ficoll-Paque density-gradient centrifugation, with at least 6 million obtained per sample. Total RNA, at least 5 micrograms per sample, was extracted from PBMCs with Trizol reagent. Naive CD45RAhigh/CD27high T cell percentages were measured by flow cytometry on a PBMC aliquot from every donor. This TCR derives from a woman in her sixties or seventies in good health. The sequence joins TRBV27 to TRBJ1-2; the D gene remains uncertain. The sample taken for sequencing was blood. The CDR3 here reads CASSLRGKFYGYTF. In nucleotides, the sequence is TGTGCCAGCAGTTTACGGGGAAAATTTTATGGCTACACCTTC.